A selection of T cell receptor beta chains follows, all from one sample in a study of cytomegalovirus exposure and HLA in healthy donors. This table comes from immunoSEQ multiplex PCR, and its TCRdb copy is limited to in-frame clones, with some not included. The data hold about 190,000 clones, with nearly 80% observed a single time. Sequences were obtained from PBMCs. Receptors were obtained from a woman in her twenties or thirties in good health and CMV-seropositive. The CDR3 runs from the conserved cysteine through the conserved F or W. The D gene is left open where the match is weak. The listing skips clone size in some rows; elsewhere it reads once, few, many or a size class.

D	V	size	J	DNA	CDR3
.	TRBV2	few	TRBJ2-2	TGTGCCAGCAGTGACGATGAGGCCGGGGAGCTGTTTTTT	CASSDDEAGELFF
TRBD2	TRBV2	.	TRBJ2-7	TGTGCCGGGAACCCGGCGGGAGGGGTCTACGAGCAGTACTTC	CAGNPAGGVYEQYF
.	TRBV5-6	.	TRBJ1-5	TGTGCCAGCAGCTTGACGGGGGGGGATCAGCCCCAGCATTTT	CASSLTGGDQPQHF
TRBD1	TRBV6-5	few	TRBJ1-5	TGTGCCAGCAGTTACTTAGCGGACAGGGGAAATCAGCCCCAGCATTTT	CASSYLADRGNQPQHF
.	TRBV6-6	.	TRBJ1-2	TGTGCCAGCAGCGAAGACAGGTCCTATGGCTACACCTTC	CASSEDRSYGYTF
.	TRBV15	.	TRBJ2-5	TGTGCCACCAGCAGAGGGCAGGTGGAGACCCAGTACTTC	CATSRGQVETQYF
.	TRBV10-2	once	TRBJ1-1	TGCGCCAGCAGCGTCAGCTTACCGGCCCCGGCAGGGACTGAAGCTTTCTTT	CASSVSLPAPAGTEAFF
.	TRBV27	.	TRBJ2-7	TGTGCCAGCAGTTTACAGGGCGCCGCGGGATACGAGCAGTACTTC	CASSLQGAAGYEQYF
TRBD1	TRBV7-2	.	TRBJ1-1	TGTGCCAGCAGCTACCTACAGGGGGCTGAAGCTTTCTTT	CASSYLQGAEAFF
TRBD1	TRBV2	.	TRBJ1-1	TGTGCCAGCAGTGCCCCTTTAACAGGGGCCTCCGAAGCTTTCTTT	CASSAPLTGASEAFF
TRBD2	TRBV19	once	TRBJ2-3	TGTGCCAGTAGTACCCTAGCGGGAGGAGATACGCAGTATTTT	CASSTLAGGDTQYF
TRBD1	TRBV11-3	few	TRBJ2-3	TGTGCCAGCAGCCGGGACAGGGGAACAGATACGCAGTATTTT	CASSRDRGTDTQYF
.	TRBV14	.	TRBJ1-1	TGTGCCAGCAGCCAGGCGTTATCCCCGGGGGCTTTCTTT	CASSQALSPGAFF
TRBD2	TRBV25-1	.	TRBJ2-3	TGTGCCAGCAGTGATCTAGCGGGTTTCACAGATACGCAGTATTTT	CASSDLAGFTDTQYF
.	TRBV6-6	few	TRBJ1-1	TGTGCCAGCAGTTACGAAGGGGCCATACTAGCTTTCTTT	CASSYEGAILAFF
TRBD1	TRBV7-7	once	TRBJ2-7	TGTGCTAGCAGCGTAGACCGCGGACAGGGACGCGAGCAGTACTTC	CASSVDRGQGREQYF
TRBD1	TRBV11-3	.	TRBJ2-2	TGTGCCAGCAGCTTAGAAGGGACAGAGACCACCGGGGAGCTGTTTTTT	CASSLEGTETTGELFF
TRBD2	TRBV7-9	.	TRBJ2-1	TGTGCCAGCAGCTCCCTAGCGGAAACCTACAATGAGCAGTTCTTC	CASSSLAETYNEQFF
TRBD2	TRBV19	.	TRBJ2-1	TGTGCCAGTAGTATCCGACAGGGACTAGCGGGAGGTTTAGGGAATGAGCAGTTCTTC	CASSIRQGLAGGLGNEQFF
.	TRBV9	few	TRBJ1-2	TGTGCCAGCAGCGTGACCGGGATTAACTATGGCTACACCTTC	CASSVTGINYGYTF
.	TRBV19	.	TRBJ1-2	TGTGCCAGTAGTACCTCCTGGGCGGAGGGGTTAGGCTACACCTTC	CASSTSWAEGLGYTF
.	TRBV2	.	TRBJ2-3	TGTGCCAGCAGAACCTGGCAGGGTCGGACAGATACGCAGTATTTT	CASRTWQGRTDTQYF
.	TRBV21-1	.	TRBJ2-2	TGTGCCAGCAGCAACATCATAAGGACAATGAACACCGGGGAGCTGTTTTTT	CASSNIIRTMNTGELFF
.	TRBV27	.	TRBJ2-1	TGTGCCAGCAGTTTTTTCAGTGGCTCCTACAATGAGCAGTTCTTC	CASSFFSGSYNEQFF
.	TRBV5-6	few	TRBJ2-3	TGTGCCAGCAGCGACGAGTCGGGAGATACGCAGTATTTT	CASSDESGDTQYF
.	TRBV4-2	.	TRBJ2-3	TGTGCCAGCAGCCAAGGCAGGCCCGCCCTCACAGATACGCAGTATTTT	CASSQGRPALTDTQYF
.	TRBV5-1	.	TRBJ1-1	TGCGCCAGCAGCCTCGACGGGGAGAACACTGAAGCTTTCTTT	CASSLDGENTEAFF
.	TRBV5-4	.	TRBJ1-2	TGTGCCAGCAGCTTGGCAGACAGTTACTATGGCTACACCTTC	CASSLADSYYGYTF
.	TRBV29-1	.	TRBJ2-3	TGCAGCGTTCCCCGGGGGAGTATTTCAGATACGCAGTATTTT	CSVPRGSISDTQYF
TRBD2	TRBV7-3	.	TRBJ2-3	TGTGCCAGCAGCGTCCGGACTAGCGGGGAGGCAGATACGCAGTATTTT	CASSVRTSGEADTQYF
TRBD1	TRBV5-4	.	TRBJ1-6	TGTGCCAGCAGCAATAGACAGGGTGGTTCACCCCTCCACTTT	CASSNRQGGSPLHF
.	TRBV4-3	once	TRBJ2-7	TGCGCCAGCAGCCAAGTCCCAGGGGTTTTCCCCTACGAGCAGTACTTC	CASSQVPGVFPYEQYF
TRBD2	TRBV15	few	TRBJ2-1	TGTGCCACCAGCAGAGTTGCGGGAGGGCGGAATGAGCAGTTCTTC	CATSRVAGGRNEQFF
TRBD1	TRBV5-1	.	TRBJ2-1	TGCGCCAGCATGGACAGGGGCGGGAGAAATGAGCAGTTCTTC	CASMDRGGRNEQFF
.	TRBV4-2	few	TRBJ1-4	TGTGCCAGCAGCCAAGACGAGGTGACTAATGAAAAACTGTTTTTT	CASSQDEVTNEKLFF
TRBD1	TRBV6-4	.	TRBJ1-6	TGTGCCAGCAGGGTCACAGGGGGCGATTCACCCCTCCACTTT	CASRVTGGDSPLHF
.	TRBV11-3	.	TRBJ2-5	TGTGCCAGCAGCTCCCCCAAGACGGGGAGCGAGACCCAGTACTTC	CASSSPKTGSETQYF
.	TRBV7-9	.	TRBJ1-5	TGTTCCAGCAGCTCTGTAGATCAGCCCCAGCATTTT	CSSSSVDQPQHF
.	TRBV4-3	.	TRBJ1-1	TGCGCCAGCAGCCAAGAGACGGCGGATGGGACTGAAGCTTTCTTT	CASSQETADGTEAFF
TRBD1	TRBV9	few	TRBJ1-1	TGTGCCAGCAGCGGGACAGGGGCGGCGAACACTGAAGCTTTCTTT	CASSGTGAANTEAFF
TRBD2	TRBV6-5	.	TRBJ2-1	TGTGCCAGCGCAGGACTAGCGGCATACAATGAGCAGTTCTTC	CASAGLAAYNEQFF
.	TRBV7-9	.	TRBJ1-6	TGTGCCAGCAGCCCAAGCGGAGGTTCACCCCTCCACTTT	CASSPSGGSPLHF
.	TRBV7-2	.	TRBJ2-7	TGTGCCAGCAGCTTCCAGGTCTCCTACGAGCAGTACTTC	CASSFQVSYEQYF
TRBD2	TRBV6-6	.	TRBJ2-5	TGTGCCAGCAGACCTACCAGCGGGGGTAGGGAGACCCAGTACTTC	CASRPTSGGRETQYF
TRBD2	TRBV6-1	.	TRBJ2-5	TGTGCCAGCAGTGAAGTAAGCGGGAGACAGACCCAGTACTTC	CASSEVSGRQTQYF
TRBD1	TRBV5-4	.	TRBJ2-1	TGTGCCAGCAGCGCAACAGGGGGTGGCGAGCAGTTCTTC	CASSATGGGEQFF
.	TRBV5-8	.	TRBJ2-3	TGTGCCAGCAGGTATAGATCCACAGATACGCAGTATTTT	CASRYRSTDTQYF